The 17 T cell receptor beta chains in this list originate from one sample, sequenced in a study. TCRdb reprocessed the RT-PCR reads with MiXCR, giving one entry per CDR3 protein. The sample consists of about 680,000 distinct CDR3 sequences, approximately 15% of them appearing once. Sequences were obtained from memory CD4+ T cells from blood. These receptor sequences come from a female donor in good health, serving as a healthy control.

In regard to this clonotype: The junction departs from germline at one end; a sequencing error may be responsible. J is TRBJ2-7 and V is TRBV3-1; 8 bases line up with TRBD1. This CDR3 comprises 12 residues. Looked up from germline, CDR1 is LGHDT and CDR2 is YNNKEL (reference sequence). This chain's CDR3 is CASSQDGQGTDF. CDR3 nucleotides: TGTGCCAGCAGCCAAGATGGACAGGGCACGGACTTC.

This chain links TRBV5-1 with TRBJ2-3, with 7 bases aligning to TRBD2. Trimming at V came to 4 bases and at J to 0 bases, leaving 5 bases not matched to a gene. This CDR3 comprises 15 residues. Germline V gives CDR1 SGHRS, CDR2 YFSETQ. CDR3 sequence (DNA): TGCGCCAGCAGCCCGCGGGGGACCAGCACAGATACGCAGTATTTT. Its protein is CASSPRGTSTDTQYF. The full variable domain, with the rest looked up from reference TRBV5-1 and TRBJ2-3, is KAGVTQTPRYLIKTRGQQVTLSCSPISGHRSVSWYQQTPGQGLQFLFEYFSETQRNKGNFPGRFSGRQFSNSRSEMNVSTLELGDSALYLCASSPRGTSTDTQYFGPGTRLTVL.

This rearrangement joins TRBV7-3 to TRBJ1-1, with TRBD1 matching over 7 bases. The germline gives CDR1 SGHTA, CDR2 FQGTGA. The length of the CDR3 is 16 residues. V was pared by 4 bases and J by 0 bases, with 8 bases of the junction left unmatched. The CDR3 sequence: CASSSRTGIMNTEAFF. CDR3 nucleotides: TGTGCCAGCAGCTCGCGGACAGGAATTATGAACACTGAAGCTTTCTTT.

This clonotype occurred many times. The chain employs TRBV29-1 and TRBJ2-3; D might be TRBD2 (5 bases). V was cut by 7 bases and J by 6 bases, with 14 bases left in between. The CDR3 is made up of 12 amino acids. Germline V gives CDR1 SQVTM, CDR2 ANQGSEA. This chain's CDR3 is CSADAGRDTQYF. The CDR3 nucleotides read TGCAGCGCCGACGCGGGTCGCGATACGCAGTATTTT.

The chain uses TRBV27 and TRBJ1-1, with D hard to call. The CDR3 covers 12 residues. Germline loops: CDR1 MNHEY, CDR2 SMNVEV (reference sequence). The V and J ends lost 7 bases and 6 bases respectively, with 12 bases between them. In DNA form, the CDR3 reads TGTGCCAGCACCACAGTTGGAGCTGAAGCTTTCTTT. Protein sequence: CASTTVGAEAFF.

CDR3 nucleotides: TGTGCCAGCACGGCAGGGTCCTACGAGCAGTACTTC. Translated, it gives CASTAGSYEQYF. The chain is built from TRBV28 and TRBJ2-7; a weak D match, TRBD1 (5 bases). V was trimmed by 7 bases and J by 1 base, leaving 8 bases between them. This CDR3 comprises 12 residues. CDR1 MDHEN and CDR2 SYDVKM come from the germline V gene.

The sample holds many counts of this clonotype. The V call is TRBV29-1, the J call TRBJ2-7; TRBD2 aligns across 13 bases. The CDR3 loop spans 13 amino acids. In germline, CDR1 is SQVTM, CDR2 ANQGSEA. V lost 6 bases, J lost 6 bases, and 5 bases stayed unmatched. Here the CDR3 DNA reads TGCAGCGTCGCGACTAGCGGGAGGCGCGAGCAGTACTTC. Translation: CSVATSGRREQYF.

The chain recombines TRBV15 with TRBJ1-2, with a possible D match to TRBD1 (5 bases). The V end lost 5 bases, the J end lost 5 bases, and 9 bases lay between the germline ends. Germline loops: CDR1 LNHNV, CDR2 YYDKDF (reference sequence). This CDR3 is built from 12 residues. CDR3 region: CATSGAGYGYTF. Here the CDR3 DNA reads TGTGCCACCAGCGGGGCAGGGTATGGCTACACCTTC. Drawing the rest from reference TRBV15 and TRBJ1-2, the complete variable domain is DAMVIQNPRYQVTQFGKPVTLSCSQTLNHNVMYWYQQKSSQAPKLLFHYYDKDFNNEADTPDNFQSRRPNTSFCFLDIRSPGLGDTAMYLCATSGAGYGYTFGSGTRLTVV.

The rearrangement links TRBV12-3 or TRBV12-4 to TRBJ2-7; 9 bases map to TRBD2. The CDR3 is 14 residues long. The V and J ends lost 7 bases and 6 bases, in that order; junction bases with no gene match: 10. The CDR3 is CASTLAGPTGEQYF. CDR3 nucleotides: TGTGCCAGCACCCTAGCGGGGCCCACGGGCGAGCAGTACTTC.

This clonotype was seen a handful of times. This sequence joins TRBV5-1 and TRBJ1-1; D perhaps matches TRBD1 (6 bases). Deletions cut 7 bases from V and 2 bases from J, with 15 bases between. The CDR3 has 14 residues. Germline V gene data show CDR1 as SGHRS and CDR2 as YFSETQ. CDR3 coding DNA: TGCGCCAGCGCGAGTACAGGGTCAAACACTGAAGCTTTCTTT. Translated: CASASTGSNTEAFF.

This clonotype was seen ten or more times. CDR3 bases: TGTGCCAGCAGTCTTGACATATCCTACGAGCAGTACTTC. Its translation: CASSLDISYEQYF. The V gene is TRBV12-3 or TRBV12-4, the J gene TRBJ2-7; D gene ambiguous. The CDR3 covers 13 residues. Between the trimmed V and J ends, which lost 5 bases and 1 base, there was a span of 9 bases.

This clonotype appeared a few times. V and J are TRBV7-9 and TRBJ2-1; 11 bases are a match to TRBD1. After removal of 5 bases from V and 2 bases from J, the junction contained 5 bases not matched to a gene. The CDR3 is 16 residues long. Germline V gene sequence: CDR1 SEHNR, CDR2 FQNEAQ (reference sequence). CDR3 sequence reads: CASSPPGQGAYNEQFF. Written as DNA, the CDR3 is TGTGCCAGCAGCCCACCGGGACAGGGGGCCTACAATGAGCAGTTCTTC.

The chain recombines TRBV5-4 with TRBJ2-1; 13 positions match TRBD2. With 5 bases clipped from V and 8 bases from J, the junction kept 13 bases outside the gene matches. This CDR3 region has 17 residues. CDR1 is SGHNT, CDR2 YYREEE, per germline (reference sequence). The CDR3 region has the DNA TGTGCCAGCAGTCAAACCCGGACTAGCGGGAGTATCGATGAGCAGTTCTTC. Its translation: CASSQTRTSGSIDEQFF.

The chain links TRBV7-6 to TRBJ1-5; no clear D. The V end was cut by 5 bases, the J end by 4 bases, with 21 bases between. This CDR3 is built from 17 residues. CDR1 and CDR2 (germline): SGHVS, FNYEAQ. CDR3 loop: CASSRVAARNLNQPQHF. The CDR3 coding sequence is TGTGCCAGCAGCCGAGTCGCTGCCAGAAATCTGAATCAGCCCCAGCATTTT. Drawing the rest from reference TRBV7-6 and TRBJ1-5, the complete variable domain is GAGVSQSPRYKVTKRGQDVALRCDPISGHVSLYWYRQALGQGPEFLTYFNYEAQQDKSGLPNDRFSAERPEGSISTLTIQRTEQRDSAMYRCASSRVAARNLNQPQHFGDGTRLSIL.

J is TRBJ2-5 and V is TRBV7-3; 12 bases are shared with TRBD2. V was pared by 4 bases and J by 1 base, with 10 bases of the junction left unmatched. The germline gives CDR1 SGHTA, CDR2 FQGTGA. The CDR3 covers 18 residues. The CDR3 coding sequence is TGTGCCAGCAGCTGGACTAGCGGGACAGGAGGTGGCCAAGAGACCCAGTACTTC. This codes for CASSWTSGTGGGQETQYF.

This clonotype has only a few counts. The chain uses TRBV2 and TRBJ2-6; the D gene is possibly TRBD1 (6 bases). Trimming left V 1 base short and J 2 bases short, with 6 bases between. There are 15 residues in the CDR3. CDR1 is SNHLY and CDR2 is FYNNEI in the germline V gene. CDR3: CASSEGGPGANVLTF. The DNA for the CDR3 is TGTGCCAGCAGTGAAGGGGGGCCTGGGGCCAACGTCCTGACTTTC.

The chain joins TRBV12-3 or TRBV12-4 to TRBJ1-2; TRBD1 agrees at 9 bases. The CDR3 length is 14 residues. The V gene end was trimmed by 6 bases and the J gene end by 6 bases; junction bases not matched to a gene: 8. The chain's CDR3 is CASSHRGLRDGYTF. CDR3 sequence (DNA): TGTGCCAGCAGCCACAGGGGGCTCCGAGATGGCTACACCTTC.